Listed below are T cell receptor beta chains from one sample, sequenced in a study of T cell responses to AZD1222 COVID-19 vaccine. The protocol was immunoSEQ multiplex PCR, while the TCRdb copy is restricted to in-frame clones and leaves out a portion. The table has 150,000 or so clones, 85% to 95% seen once. The input for sequencing was peripheral blood, taken 28 days after the second AZD1222 dose. The receptors stem from an adult who received the AZD1222 COVID-19 vaccine. The CDR3 runs from the conserved cysteine through the conserved F or W. Fields, in order: D gene, clone size, J gene, V gene, CDR3 protein, CDR3 DNA. D genes are given only for firm matches. Expanded clones get a size class; other rows say once, few or many, or leave the size out.

TRBD1 - TRBJ2-5 TRBV7-2 CASSWDRGRETQYF TGTGCCAGCAGCTGGGACAGGGGAAGAGAGACCCAGTACTTC
TRBD2 - TRBJ2-2 TRBV5-6 CASSRLAAGELFF TGTGCCAGCAGCCGACTAGCCGCCGGGGAGCTGTTTTTT
- - TRBJ1-4 TRBV6-6 CASSYSRGINEKLFF TGTGCCAGCAGTTACTCGAGGGGCATCAATGAAAAACTGTTTTTT
TRBD2 - TRBJ2-7 TRBV19 CASSATSGATYEQYF TGTGCCAGTAGCGCGACTAGCGGGGCTACCTACGAGCAGTACTTC
- - TRBJ2-1 TRBV19 CASKPASSYNEQFF TGTGCCAGTAAACCAGCGAGCTCCTACAATGAGCAGTTCTTC
- - TRBJ2-7 TRBV27 CASSLSKGGYEQYF TGTGCCAGCAGTTTATCGAAGGGGGGGTACGAGCAGTACTTC
- - TRBJ2-1 TRBV19 CASSRGQYNEQFF TGTGCCAGTAGCCGAGGACAGTACAATGAGCAGTTCTTC
TRBD2 - TRBJ2-3 TRBV3-1/TRBV3-2 CASSQGAGGARANTQYF TGTGCCAGCAGCCAAGGGGCGGGAGGGGCCAGAGCTAATACGCAGTATTTT
TRBD1 - TRBJ1-2 TRBV2 CASSVLRGQDGYTF TGTGCCAGCAGTGTTCTCAGGGGGCAGGATGGCTACACCTTC
TRBD1 - TRBJ1-1 TRBV28 CASLRGDQGAQNAFF TGTGCCAGCTTGCGCGGAGATCAGGGGGCGCAGAATGCTTTCTTT
TRBD1 - TRBJ1-1 TRBV7-2 CASSPTGTWLTEAFF TGTGCCAGCAGCCCGACAGGGACCTGGCTCACTGAAGCTTTCTTT
- - TRBJ1-2 TRBV12-3/TRBV12-4 CASGSRRLYGYTF TGTGCCAGCGGAAGTCGCAGGCTCTATGGCTACACCTTC
- - TRBJ2-3 TRBV9 CASSVGGGLDTQYF TGTGCCAGCAGCGTAGGTGGGGGGCTAGATACGCAGTATTTT
- - TRBJ1-1 TRBV24-1 CATSDLLNTEAFF TGTGCCACCAGTGATTTGTTGAACACTGAAGCTTTCTTT
- - TRBJ1-5 TRBV28 CASSLSSRLRDQPQHF TGTGCCAGCAGTTTATCTAGCCGCTTAAGGGATCAGCCCCAGCATTTT
- - TRBJ2-3 TRBV5-8 CASSLEAPEAADTQYF TGTGCCAGCAGCTTGGAAGCCCCCGAGGCGGCAGATACGCAGTATTTT
- - TRBJ1-1 TRBV10-3 CAIRSGGGATEAFF TGTGCCATCAGAAGTGGTGGGGGCGCGACTGAAGCTTTCTTT
- - TRBJ2-2 TRBV7-7 CASSSRGYRAGELFF TGTGCTAGCAGCTCCCGAGGCTACAGGGCCGGGGAGCTGTTTTTT
- - TRBJ1-1 TRBV28 CASSLVMGGGAFF TGTGCCAGCAGTTTAGTTATGGGGGGGGGAGCTTTCTTT
- - TRBJ1-2 TRBV21-1 CASSLFDYGYTF TGTGCCAGCAGCCTATTCGACTATGGCTACACCTTC
- - TRBJ2-7 TRBV6-2/TRBV6-3 CASSSVGPREQYF TGTGCCAGCAGTTCGGTTGGGCCGCGCGAGCAGTACTTC
- - TRBJ1-5 TRBV2 CASSRQEIKGNQPQHF TGTGCCAGCAGCCGACAGGAAATAAAGGGCAATCAGCCCCAGCATTTT
- - TRBJ1-1 TRBV19 CASSIVGSVTEAFF TGTGCCAGTAGTATAGTAGGCTCCGTAACTGAAGCTTTCTTT
- - TRBJ2-1 TRBV15 CATSRGAFDNEQFF TGTGCCACCAGCAGAGGGGCTTTTGACAATGAGCAGTTCTTC
- - TRBJ2-7 TRBV12-3/TRBV12-4 CASRWTEGEQYF TGTGCCAGCAGGTGGACGGAGGGCGAGCAGTACTTC
- - TRBJ1-1 TRBV5-5 CASSLERGRTGEAFF TGTGCCAGCAGCTTGGAGCGGGGGAGAACAGGTGAAGCTTTCTTT
- - TRBJ2-1 TRBV29-1 CSVSRGNEQFF TGCAGCGTCAGCCGTGGGAATGAGCAGTTCTTC
TRBD2 - TRBJ2-3 TRBV9 CASSALAGSTDTQYF TGTGCCAGCAGCGCATTAGCGGGGTCCACAGATACGCAGTATTTT
- - TRBJ2-7 TRBV28 CASTFGATYEQYF TGTGCCAGCACCTTTGGGGCAACCTACGAGCAGTACTTC
- - TRBJ2-2 TRBV19 CASSHTGELFF TGTGCCAGTTCCCACACCGGGGAGCTGTTTTTT
- - TRBJ1-1 TRBV5-1 CASSQAEGAREAFF TGCGCCAGCAGCCAAGCCGAGGGAGCTCGAGAAGCTTTCTTT
TRBD1 - TRBJ2-7 TRBV2 CASSDPGQVSYEQYF TGTGCCAGCAGTGACCCGGGACAGGTTAGTTACGAGCAGTACTTC
TRBD1 - TRBJ2-1 TRBV7-2 CASSTPGQGRDEQFF TGTGCCAGCAGCACTCCGGGACAGGGTAGGGATGAGCAGTTCTTC
- - TRBJ1-2 TRBV27 CASRARTSRDGYTF TGTGCCAGCAGGGCCCGGACTTCCCGGGATGGCTACACCTTC
- - TRBJ1-1 TRBV19 CASTPDGGLMNTEAFF TGTGCCAGTACCCCCGACGGGGGGTTGATGAACACTGAAGCTTTCTTT
- medium-sized TRBJ1-1 TRBV10-3 CAISESTEAFF TGTGCCATCAGTGAGAGCACTGAAGCTTTCTTT
- - TRBJ1-2 TRBV6-1 CASSEIGFGYTF TGTGCCAGCAGTGAAATCGGGTTTGGCTACACCTTC
TRBD1 - TRBJ1-1 TRBV11-2 CASTLGTGSSPGTEAFF TGTGCCAGCACCCTAGGGACAGGGAGCTCTCCGGGCACTGAAGCTTTCTTT
TRBD2 once TRBJ2-1 TRBV6-5 CASSYLLAGNNEQFF TGTGCCAGCAGTTACCTACTAGCGGGAAACAATGAGCAGTTCTTC
TRBD1 - TRBJ1-2 TRBV30 CAWFYRGYGYTF TGTGCCTGGTTCTACAGGGGCTATGGCTACACCTTC
TRBD1 - TRBJ1-1 TRBV19 CASSMSGGRTEAFF TGTGCCAGTAGTATGTCAGGGGGAAGGACTGAAGCTTTCTTT
TRBD2 few TRBJ2-7 TRBV3-1/TRBV3-2 CASSRAGRGSYEQYF TGTGCCAGCAGCCGAGCGGGGAGGGGCTCCTACGAGCAGTACTTC
TRBD2 - TRBJ2-1 TRBV3-1/TRBV3-2 CASSQRLRTSSYNEQFF TGTGCCAGCAGCCAGAGATTGAGGACTAGCTCCTACAATGAGCAGTTCTTC
- - TRBJ1-3 TRBV12-5 CASGGRRAGNTIYF TGTGCTAGTGGGGGACGGAGGGCTGGAAACACCATATATTTT
TRBD1 - TRBJ1-4 TRBV5-1 CASSLQGASNEKLFF TGCGCCAGCAGCCTCCAGGGGGCCTCTAATGAAAAACTGTTTTTT
- - TRBJ2-7 TRBV19 CASSDAGPYEQYF TGTGCCAGTAGTGACGCAGGACCTTACGAGCAGTACTTC
- - TRBJ1-1 TRBV6-1 CASSEEQGTEAFF TGTGCCAGCAGTGAAGAACAGGGTACTGAAGCTTTCTTT
- - TRBJ1-1 TRBV18 CASSPRVSTGNTEAFF TGTGCCAGCTCACCACGGGTGTCCACAGGTAACACTGAAGCTTTCTTT
TRBD2 - TRBJ2-1 TRBV13 CASSPGTSGIDEQFF TGTGCCAGCAGTCCCGGGACTAGCGGGATCGATGAGCAGTTCTTC
TRBD2 - TRBJ2-5 TRBV5-4 CASSATSGQGKTQYF TGTGCCAGCAGCGCGACTAGCGGGCAAGGGAAGACCCAGTACTTC
- - TRBJ1-1 TRBV5-8 CASSLAKGREAFF TGTGCCAGCAGCTTGGCCAAGGGGCGAGAAGCTTTCTTT